This T cell receptor (beta chain) was profiled in a study of a mutant IDH1 vaccine in newly diagnosed glioma. About the study: Males made up 62.5% and females approximately 40% of treated patients, whose mean age was 40.4 years. Previous treatment comprised radiotherapy, temozolomide, or both, mostly both.

Measured with immunoSEQ multiplex PCR; TCRdb has only the in-frame clones, and not every one. The data show 35,000 to 45,000 clones, about 79% seen once. This sample's time point: week 23, last vaccination. Every single dose of the vaccine, 300 ug of mutant IDH1 20-mer peptide, came with topical imiquimod. Patients carried new grade 3 or 4 IDH1-mutant astrocytomas lacking nuclear ATRX. This clone has only a few counts. The antigen is not known. The CDR3 runs 16 residues. Trimming removed 0 bases from V and 2 bases from J, with 14 bases in between. Germline V gene lookup returns CDR1 GTSNPN and CDR2 SVGIG (reference sequence).

V is TRBV30 and J is TRBJ1-5; a possible D gene is TRBD1 (6 bases). The sequence was obtained from a woman aged 40 to 50 with glioma. Some clones in this sample may be carry-over from other donors' samples. This sample comprised PBMCs, obtained from a glioma patient whose treatment included an IDH1 peptide vaccine. DNA of the CDR3: TGTGCCTGGAGTGTAAGGGGGACGGTGGGCAATCAGCCCCAGCATTTT. Its translation is CAWSVRGTVGNQPQHF.